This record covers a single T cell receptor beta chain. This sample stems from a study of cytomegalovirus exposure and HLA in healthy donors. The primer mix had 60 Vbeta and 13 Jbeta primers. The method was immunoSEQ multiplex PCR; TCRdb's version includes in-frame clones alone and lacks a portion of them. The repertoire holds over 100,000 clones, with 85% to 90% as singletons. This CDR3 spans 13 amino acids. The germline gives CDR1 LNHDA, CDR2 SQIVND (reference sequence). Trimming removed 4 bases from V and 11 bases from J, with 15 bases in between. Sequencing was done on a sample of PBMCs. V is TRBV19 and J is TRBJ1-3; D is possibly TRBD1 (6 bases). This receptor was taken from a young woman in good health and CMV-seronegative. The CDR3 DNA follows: TGTGCCAGTAGTAACATTAAGGACAGCTCCATATATTTT. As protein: CASSNIKDSSIYF.